This T cell receptor (beta chain) originates from a study of T cells in Graves' hyperthyroidism and ophthalmopathy. V lost 2 bases and J lost 4, with 14 bases in between. Germline V CDR1 and CDR2: MDHEN, SYDVKM. The CDR3 runs 15 residues. This clonotype was seen repeatedly, ten times or more. TCR beta CDR3 regions were amplified from RNA. The TCR CDR3 was amplified in a first-round RT-PCR using the HTBI primer set. TCRdb reprocessed the multiplex PCR reads via MiXCR and lists one record per CDR3 protein. The sample contains roughly 510,000 distinct CDR3 sequences, around 20% of which appear only once. The origin of this receptor is a man younger than 30 with Graves' hyperthyroidism. The chain recombines TRBV28 with TRBJ1-1; perhaps TRBD1 as D (6 bases). The specimen sequenced was blood. CDR3 loop: CASSLMDSRFTEAFF. The CDR3 DNA follows: TGTGCCAGCAGTTTAATGGACAGCCGATTCACTGAAGCTTTCTTT.